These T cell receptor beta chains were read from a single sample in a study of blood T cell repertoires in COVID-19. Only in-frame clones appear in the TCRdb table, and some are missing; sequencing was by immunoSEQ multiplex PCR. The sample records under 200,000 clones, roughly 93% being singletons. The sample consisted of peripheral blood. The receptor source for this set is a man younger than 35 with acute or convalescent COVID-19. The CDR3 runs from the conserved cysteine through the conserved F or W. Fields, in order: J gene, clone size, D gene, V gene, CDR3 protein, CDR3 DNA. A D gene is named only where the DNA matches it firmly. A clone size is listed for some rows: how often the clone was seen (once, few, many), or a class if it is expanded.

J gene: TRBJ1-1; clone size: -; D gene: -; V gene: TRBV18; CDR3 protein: CASSDRGRDPEAFF; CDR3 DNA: TGTGCCAGCTCCGACAGAGGGAGGGACCCTGAAGCTTTCTTT
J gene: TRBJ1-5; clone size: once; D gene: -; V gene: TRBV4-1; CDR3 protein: CASSQVRDTNQPQHF; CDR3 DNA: TGCGCCAGCAGCCAAGTGAGGGACACGAATCAGCCCCAGCATTTT
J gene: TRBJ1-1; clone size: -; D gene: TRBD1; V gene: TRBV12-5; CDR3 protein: CASGLPQGEAEAFF; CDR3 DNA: TGTGCTAGTGGTTTGCCGCAGGGGGAGGCTGAAGCTTTCTTT
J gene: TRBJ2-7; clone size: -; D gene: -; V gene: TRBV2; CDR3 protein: CASRGVGTYEQYF; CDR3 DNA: TGTGCCAGCAGGGGAGTAGGGACCTACGAGCAGTACTTC
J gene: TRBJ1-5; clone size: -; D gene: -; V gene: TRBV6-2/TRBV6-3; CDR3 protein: CASSPLSGQPQHF; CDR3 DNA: TGTGCCAGCAGCCCCCTCTCGGGTCAGCCCCAGCATTTT
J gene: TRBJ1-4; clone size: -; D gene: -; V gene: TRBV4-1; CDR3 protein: CASSQGELNEKLFF; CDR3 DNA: TGCGCCAGCAGCCAAGGGGAGCTCAATGAAAAACTGTTTTTT
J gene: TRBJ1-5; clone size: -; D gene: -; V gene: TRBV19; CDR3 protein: CAARGSNQPQHF; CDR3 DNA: TGTGCCGCCCGGGGGAGTAATCAGCCCCAGCATTTT
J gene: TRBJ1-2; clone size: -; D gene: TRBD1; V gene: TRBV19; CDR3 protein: CASSIGTGVGYGYTF; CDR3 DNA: TGTGCCAGTAGTATAGGGACAGGGGTCGGCTATGGCTACACCTTC
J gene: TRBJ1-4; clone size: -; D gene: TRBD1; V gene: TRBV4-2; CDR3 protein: CASSQDPREGAEKLFF; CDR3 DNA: TGTGCCAGCAGCCAAGACCCCCGGGAGGGGGCTGAAAAACTGTTTTTT
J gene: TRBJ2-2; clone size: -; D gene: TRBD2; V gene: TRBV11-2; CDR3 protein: CASSSSGTPTGELFF; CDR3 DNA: TGTGCCAGCAGCTCCAGCGGGACCCCCACCGGGGAGCTGTTTTTT
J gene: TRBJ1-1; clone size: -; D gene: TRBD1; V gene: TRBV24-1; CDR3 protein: CATSDTRQGYTEAFF; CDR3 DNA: TGTGCCACCAGTGACACAAGACAGGGGTACACTGAAGCTTTCTTT
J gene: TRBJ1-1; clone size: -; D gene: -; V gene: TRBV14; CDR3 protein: CASSQERGGTEAFF; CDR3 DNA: TGTGCCAGCAGCCAAGAAAGGGGGGGCACTGAAGCTTTCTTT